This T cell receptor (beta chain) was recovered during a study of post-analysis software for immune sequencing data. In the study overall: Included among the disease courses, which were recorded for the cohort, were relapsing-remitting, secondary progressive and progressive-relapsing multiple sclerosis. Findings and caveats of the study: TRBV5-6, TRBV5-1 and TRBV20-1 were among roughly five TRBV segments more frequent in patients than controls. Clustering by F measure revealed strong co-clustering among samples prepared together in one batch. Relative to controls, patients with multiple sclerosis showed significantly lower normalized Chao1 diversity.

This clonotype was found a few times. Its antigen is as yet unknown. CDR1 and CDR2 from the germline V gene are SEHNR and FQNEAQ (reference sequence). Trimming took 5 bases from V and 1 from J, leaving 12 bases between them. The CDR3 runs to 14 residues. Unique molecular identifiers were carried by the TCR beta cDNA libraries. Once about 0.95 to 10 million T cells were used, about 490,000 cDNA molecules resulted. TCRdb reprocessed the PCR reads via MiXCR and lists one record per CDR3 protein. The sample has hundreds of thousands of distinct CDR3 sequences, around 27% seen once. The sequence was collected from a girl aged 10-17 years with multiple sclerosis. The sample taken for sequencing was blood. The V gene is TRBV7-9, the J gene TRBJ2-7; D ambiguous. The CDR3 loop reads CASSPAAVSYEQYF. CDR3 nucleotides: TGTGCCAGCAGCCCGGCGGCAGTTTCCTACGAGCAGTACTTC.